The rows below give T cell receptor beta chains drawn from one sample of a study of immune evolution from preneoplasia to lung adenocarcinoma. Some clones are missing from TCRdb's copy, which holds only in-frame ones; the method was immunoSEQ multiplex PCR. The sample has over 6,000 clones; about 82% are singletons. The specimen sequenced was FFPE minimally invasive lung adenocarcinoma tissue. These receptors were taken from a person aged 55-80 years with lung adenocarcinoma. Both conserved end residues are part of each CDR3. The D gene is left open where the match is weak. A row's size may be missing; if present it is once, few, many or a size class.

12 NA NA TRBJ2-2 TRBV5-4 TGTGCCAGCAGCATTATCCCCGGGGAGCTGTTTTTT CASSIIPGELFF
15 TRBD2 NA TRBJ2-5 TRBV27 TGTGCCAGCAGGAGCGGGAGATCGGAGCAAGAGACCCAGTACTTC CASRSGRSEQETQYF
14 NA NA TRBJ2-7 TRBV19 TGTGCCAGTAGTTTCTCGGGACACCTTTACGAGCAGTACTTC CASSFSGHLYEQYF
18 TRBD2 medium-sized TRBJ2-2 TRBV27 TGTGCCAGCAGTCAATTCTTGGTGTCTAGCGGATCCACCGGGGAGCTGTTTTTT CASSQFLVSSGSTGELFF
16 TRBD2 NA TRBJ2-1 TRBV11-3 TGTGCCAGCCTTACGCAAACAGCGGGAGACCCCAATGAGCAGTTCTTC CASLTQTAGDPNEQFF
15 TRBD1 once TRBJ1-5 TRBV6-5 TGTGCCAGCAGTAGACAGGGGGTGAGCAATCAGCCCCAGCATTTT CASSRQGVSNQPQHF
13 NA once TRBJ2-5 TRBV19 TGTGCCAGTAGTATAGCGGGAACAGAGACCCAGTACTTC CASSIAGTETQYF
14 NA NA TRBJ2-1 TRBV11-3 TGTGCCAGCAGCCCCGATGGGGTTTACCATGAGCAGTTCTTC CASSPDGVYHEQFF
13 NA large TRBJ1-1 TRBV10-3 TGTGCCATCAGTGTCTCCGTGAACACTGAAGCTTTCTTT CAISVSVNTEAFF
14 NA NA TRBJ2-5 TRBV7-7 TGTGCTAGCAGCTTGGGGGATGGGGCAAAGACCCAGTACTTC CASSLGDGAKTQYF
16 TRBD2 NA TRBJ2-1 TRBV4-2 TGTGCCAGCAGCCAACAATCGGGAGGGCTGGTCAATGAGCAGTTCTTC CASSQQSGGLVNEQFF
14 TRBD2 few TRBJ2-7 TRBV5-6 TGTGCCAGCAGCTCAGCGGGGGGGGTCTACGAGCAGTACTTC CASSSAGGVYEQYF
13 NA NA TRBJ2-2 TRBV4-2 TGTGCCAGCAGCCAAGATCAGGCAGGGGAGCTGTTTTTT CASSQDQAGELFF
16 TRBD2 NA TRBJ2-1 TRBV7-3 TGTGCCAGCAGCTTTCGGGGTAGCGGGATGGACAATGAGCAGTTCTTC CASSFRGSGMDNEQFF
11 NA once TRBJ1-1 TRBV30 TGTGCCTGGAGCGGAACAACTGAAGCTTTCTTT CAWSGTTEAFF
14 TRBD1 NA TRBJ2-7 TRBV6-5 TGTGCCAGCACTTTCGGGACAGGGCCGTACGAGCAGTACTTC CASTFGTGPYEQYF
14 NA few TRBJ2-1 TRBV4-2 TGTGCCAGCAGCCCAGGACAGACCTACAATGAGCAGTTCTTC CASSPGQTYNEQFF
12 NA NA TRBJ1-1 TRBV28 TGTGCCAGCAGTTTACCTCTCACTGAAGCTTTCTTT CASSLPLTEAFF
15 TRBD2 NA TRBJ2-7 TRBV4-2 TGTGCCAGCAGCCTAAATTTAGCGGGAGCCTACGAGCAGTACTTC CASSLNLAGAYEQYF
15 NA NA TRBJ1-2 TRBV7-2 TGTGCCAGCAGCCTGGGGCCAAACCCCACCTATGGCTACACCTTC CASSLGPNPTYGYTF
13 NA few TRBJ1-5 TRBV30 TGTGCCTGGAGTAGCCAGGAGGGCCAGCCCCAGCATTTT CAWSSQEGQPQHF
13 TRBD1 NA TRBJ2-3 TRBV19 TGTGCCAGTAGAGACAGGGACACAGATACGCAGTATTTT CASRDRDTDTQYF
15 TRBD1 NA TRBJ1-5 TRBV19 TGTGCCAGTAGGAGGGGACAGGAGAGCAATCAGCCCCAGCATTTT CASRRGQESNQPQHF
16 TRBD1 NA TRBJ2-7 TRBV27 TGTGCCAGCAGTAACCCGACAGGGGACTGGGCCTACGAGCAGTACTTC CASSNPTGDWAYEQYF
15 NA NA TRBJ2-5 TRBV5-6 TGTGCCAGCACCCCCTTAGTTCCCCCCCGGGAGACCCAGTACTTC CASTPLVPPRETQYF
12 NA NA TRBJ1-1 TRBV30 TGTGCCTGGGGACGACAGGCCACTGAAGCTTTCTTT CAWGRQATEAFF
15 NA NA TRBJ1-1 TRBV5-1 TGCGCCAGCAGCGCCCTCAAGGGGGTGAACACTGAAGCTTTCTTT CASSALKGVNTEAFF
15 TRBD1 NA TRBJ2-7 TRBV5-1 TGCGCCAGCAGCCTGACAACGGGACAGACCTACGAGCAGTACTTC CASSLTTGQTYEQYF
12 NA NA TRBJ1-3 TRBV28 TGTGCCAGCGGCAGGGTTCAGGGCACCATATATTTT CASGRVQGTIYF
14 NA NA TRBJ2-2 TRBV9 TGTGCCAGCAGCGGACTAGGGCGGGCCGGGGAGCTGTTTTTT CASSGLGRAGELFF
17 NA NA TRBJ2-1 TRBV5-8 TGTGCCAGCACAGGGCCAGTAGGGGACTTCTCCTACAATGAGCAGTTCTTC CASTGPVGDFSYNEQFF
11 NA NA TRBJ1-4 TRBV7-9 TGTGCCAGCACCGCCAATGAAAAACTGTTTTTT CASTANEKLFF
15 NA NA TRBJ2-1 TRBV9 TGTGCCAGCAGCGTAGATGGAGGGCCACTCAATGAGCAGTTCTTC CASSVDGGPLNEQFF
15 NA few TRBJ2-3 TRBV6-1 TGTGCCAGCAGTGACCAGACGACTAGCACAGATACGCAGTATTTT CASSDQTTSTDTQYF
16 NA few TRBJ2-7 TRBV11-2 TGTGCCAGCAGCCCCCGGGGGGCCGGTGGGTCCTACGAGCAGTACTTC CASSPRGAGGSYEQYF
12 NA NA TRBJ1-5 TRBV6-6 TGTGCCAGCAGTTATTCGGATCAGCCCCAGCATTTT CASSYSDQPQHF
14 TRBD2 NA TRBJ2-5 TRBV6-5 TGTGCCAGCAGTTACTCGGGACTAGAAGAGACCCAGTACTTC CASSYSGLEETQYF
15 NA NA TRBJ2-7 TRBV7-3 TGTGCCAGCAGCTTAAGCGGTGGGGGGGGCGCCGAGCAGTACTTC CASSLSGGGGAEQYF
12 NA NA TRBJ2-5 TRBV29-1 TGCAGCGTTGGACACCCCGAAAAGACCCAGTACTTC CSVGHPEKTQYF
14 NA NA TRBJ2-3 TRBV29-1 TGCAGCGTTTCGGCCGGGGGTCGGAAAAATACGCAGTATTTT CSVSAGGRKNTQYF
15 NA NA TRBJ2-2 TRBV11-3 TGTGCCAGCAGCCCAGCGACACTCTTCACCGGGGAGCTGTTTTTT CASSPATLFTGELFF
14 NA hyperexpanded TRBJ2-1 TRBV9 TGTGCCAGCAGCGTAATGTCCATACGCGATGAGCAGTTCTTC CASSVMSIRDEQFF
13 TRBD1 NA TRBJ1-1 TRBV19 TGTGCCAGTAGTATAACGACAGGGACTGAAGCTTTCTTT CASSITTGTEAFF
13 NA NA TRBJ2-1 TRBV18 TGTGCCAGCTCACCGCGGGGGCAGGGTGAGCAGTTCTTC CASSPRGQGEQFF
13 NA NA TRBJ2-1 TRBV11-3 TGTGCCAGCAGCTTAGACTTTGCGGGGGAGCAGTTCTTC CASSLDFAGEQFF
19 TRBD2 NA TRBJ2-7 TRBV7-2 TGTGCCAGCAGCCTCCGGACTAGCGGGCCTGAGGGTATCAGATACGAGCAGTACTTC CASSLRTSGPEGIRYEQYF
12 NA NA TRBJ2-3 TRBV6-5 TGTGCCAGCAGTTACTCGGAAGGGTCGCAGTATTTT CASSYSEGSQYF
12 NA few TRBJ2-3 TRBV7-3 TGTGCCAGCAGCTTCGGGTCGGGTACGCAGTATTTT CASSFGSGTQYF
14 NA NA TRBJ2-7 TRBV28 TGTGCCAGCACTTATCCCGGGACTGCCTACGAGCAGTACTTC CASTYPGTAYEQYF
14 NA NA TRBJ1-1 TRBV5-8 TGTGCCAGCGGTACCGGGACGGTGAACACTGAAGCTTTCTTT CASGTGTVNTEAFF
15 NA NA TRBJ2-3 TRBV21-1 TGTGCCAGCAGCACCAGCGGGAGGGCCTCAGATACGCAGTATTTT CASSTSGRASDTQYF
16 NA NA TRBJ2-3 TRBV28 TGTGCCAGCAGACCGTCACTAGGAGCTTTCGGGGATACGCAGTATTTT CASRPSLGAFGDTQYF
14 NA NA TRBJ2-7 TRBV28 TGTGCCAGCAGTTTCCCGGACACTTTCTACGAGCAGTACTTC CASSFPDTFYEQYF
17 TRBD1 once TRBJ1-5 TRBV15 TGTGCCACCAGCAGAGGGACCGGGACAGGGAAAAATCAGCCCCAGCATTTT CATSRGTGTGKNQPQHF
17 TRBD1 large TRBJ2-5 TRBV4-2 TGTGCCAGCAGCCAAGGAACGAGCGACAGGGGTGGTGAGACCCAGTACTTC CASSQGTSDRGGETQYF